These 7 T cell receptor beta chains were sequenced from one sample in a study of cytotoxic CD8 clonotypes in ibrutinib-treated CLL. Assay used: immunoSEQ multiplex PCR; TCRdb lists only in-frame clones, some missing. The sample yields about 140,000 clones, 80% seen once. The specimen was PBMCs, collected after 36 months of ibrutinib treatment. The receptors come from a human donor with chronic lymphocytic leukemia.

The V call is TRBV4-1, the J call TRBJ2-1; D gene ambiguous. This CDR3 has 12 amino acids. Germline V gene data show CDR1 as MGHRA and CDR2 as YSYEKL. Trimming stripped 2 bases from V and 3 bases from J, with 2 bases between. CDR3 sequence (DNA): TGCGCCAGCAGCCAAAACTACAATGAGCAGTTCTTC. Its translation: CASSQNYNEQFF.

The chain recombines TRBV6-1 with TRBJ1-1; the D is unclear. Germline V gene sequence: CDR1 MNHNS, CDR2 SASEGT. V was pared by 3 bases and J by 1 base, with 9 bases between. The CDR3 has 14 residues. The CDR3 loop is CASSDPYSNTEAFF. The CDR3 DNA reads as TGTGCCAGCAGTGATCCCTACTCGAACACTGAAGCTTTCTTT.

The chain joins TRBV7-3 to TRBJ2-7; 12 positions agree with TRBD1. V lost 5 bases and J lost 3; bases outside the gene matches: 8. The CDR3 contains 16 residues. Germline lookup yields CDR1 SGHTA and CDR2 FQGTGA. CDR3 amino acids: CASSPGQGAFLYEQYF. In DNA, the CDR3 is TGTGCCAGCAGCCCGGGACAGGGGGCCTTCCTCTACGAGCAGTACTTC.

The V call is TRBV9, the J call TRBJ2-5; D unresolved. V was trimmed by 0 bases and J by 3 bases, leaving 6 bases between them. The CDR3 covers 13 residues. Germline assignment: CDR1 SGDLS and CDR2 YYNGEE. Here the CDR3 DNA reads TGTGCCAGCAGCGTAGGGCGAGAAGAGACCCAGTACTTC. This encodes CASSVGREETQYF.

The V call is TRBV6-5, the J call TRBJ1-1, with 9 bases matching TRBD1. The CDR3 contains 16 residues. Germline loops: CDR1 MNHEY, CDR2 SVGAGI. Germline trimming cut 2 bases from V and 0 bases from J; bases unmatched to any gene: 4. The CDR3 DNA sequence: TGTGCCAGCAGTTACCGGACAGGGGTGTTGAACACTGAAGCTTTCTTT. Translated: CASSYRTGVLNTEAFF.

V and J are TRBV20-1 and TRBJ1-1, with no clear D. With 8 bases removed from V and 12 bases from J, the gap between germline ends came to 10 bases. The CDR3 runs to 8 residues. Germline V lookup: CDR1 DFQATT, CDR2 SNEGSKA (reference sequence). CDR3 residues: CSSQTPFF. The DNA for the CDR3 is TGCAGTTCTCAAACACCTTTCTTT.

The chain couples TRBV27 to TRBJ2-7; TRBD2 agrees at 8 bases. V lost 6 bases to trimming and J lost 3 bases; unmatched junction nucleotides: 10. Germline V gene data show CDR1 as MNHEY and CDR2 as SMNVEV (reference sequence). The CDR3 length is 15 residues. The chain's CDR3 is CASRRNGRDGYEQYF. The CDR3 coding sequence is TGTGCCAGCAGACGAAACGGGAGGGACGGCTACGAGCAGTACTTC.